Following are 25 T cell receptor beta chains from one sample sequenced in a study of shared clonotypes between healthy human individuals. CD8 cells regarded as naive lacked CD45RO, were positively chosen for CCR7, and omitted terminally differentiated effector memory CD45RA+ cells. Profiled with immunoSEQ multiplex PCR; TCRdb holds only in-frame clones, not every one. The profile covers about 2 million clones, with about 95% appearing a single time and 0.95% to 1.5% taken by the ten largest. The sequencing sample was made of naive CD8+ T cells sorted from blood. The receptor set was obtained from a man aged 18 to 35 in good health.

The chain carries TRBV2 and TRBJ2-1; D perhaps matches TRBD2 (5 bases). There are 15 residues in the CDR3. Trimming removed 1 base at V and 5 bases at J, with 12 bases between. The germline CDR1 and CDR2 sequences are SNHLY and FYNNEI. The CDR3 protein is CASSEDRRLDNEQFF. CDR3 DNA sequence: TGTGCCAGCAGTGAAGACCGGAGGCTTGACAATGAGCAGTTCTTC.

This clone has just a few counts. The chain joins TRBV5-3 to TRBJ1-3; D gene unclear. TRBV5-3 is assigned to the ORF class and has an uncertain function. This CDR3 has 14 residues. Trimming stripped 0 bases from V and 4 bases from J, with 8 bases between. CDR3 DNA: TGTGCCAGAAGCTTGGGGGCAGACGGAAACACCATATATTTT. It translates to CARSLGADGNTIYF.

About this clone: Distinct nucleotide sequences in the sample also encode this CDR3. The gene calls are TRBV27 and TRBJ1-2, with a possible D match to TRBD1 (6 bases). Trimming took off 6 bases at V and 4 bases at J, with 12 bases between the two ends. This CDR3 is 13 amino acids long. Germline CDR1 reads MNHEY; CDR2 reads SMNVEV (reference sequence). CDR3 residues: CASSLTGSYGYTF. DNA for the CDR3: TGTGCCAGCAGCCTTACAGGGAGCTATGGCTACACCTTC.

A remark on this clone: At the DNA level, this CDR3 is encoded by other sequences in the same sample as well. The V gene is TRBV5-6, the J gene TRBJ1-2; perhaps TRBD1 as D (6 bases). Trimming cost V 2 bases and J 8 bases, with 10 bases left between them. CDR3 length equals 12 residues. Looked up from germline, CDR1 is SGHDT and CDR2 is YYEEEE. The CDR3, as DNA: TGTGCCAGCAGCTTTGGGGGGGCAGGCTACACCTTC. As protein: CASSFGGAGYTF.

This clone was counted a single time. The V call is TRBV5-6, the J call TRBJ2-4; D gene unclear. The CDR3 covers 15 residues. CDR1 is SGHDT and CDR2 is YYEEEE in the germline V gene. The V gene lost 0 bases and the J gene lost 4 bases, with 11 bases spanning the gap. The CDR3 nucleotides read TGTGCCAGCAGCTTGGCCCTTCTCCCTAAAAACATTCAGTACTTC. Its translation: CASSLALLPKNIQYF.

V is TRBV29-1 and J is TRBJ2-7; D tentatively reads TRBD1 or TRBD2 (5 bases each). The germline V gene has CDR1 SQVTM and CDR2 ANQGSEA. CDR3 length: 12 amino acids. V was trimmed by 4 bases and J by 7 bases, leaving 14 bases between them. The chain's CDR3 is CSVAGPEGEQYF. As DNA, the CDR3 is TGCAGCGTTGCAGGGCCTGAGGGAGAGCAGTACTTC.

The gene calls are TRBV5-6 and TRBJ2-7; no firm D call. The CDR3 contains 14 residues. The V gene lost 4 bases and the J gene lost 1 base, with 12 bases spanning the gap. Germline CDR1 SGHDT, CDR2 YYEEEE. Here the CDR3 DNA reads TGTGCCAGCAGCCCCCGGGCGGATTCCTACGAGCAGTACTTC. Its protein is CASSPRADSYEQYF.

V is TRBV2 and J is TRBJ2-1; D may be TRBD2 (6 bases). The ends were cut back, 10 bases at V and 0 bases at J, with 16 bases in the middle. The germline CDR1 and CDR2 sequences are SNHLY and FYNNEI. The CDR3 spans 15 residues. The CDR3 DNA follows: TGTGCCACCGACAAGGACTACAGCTCCTACAATGAGCAGTTCTTC. It translates to CATDKDYSSYNEQFF.

This chain joins TRBV11-2 and TRBJ2-7, with a tentative D call TRBD1 (6 bases). The V gene's germline CDR1 is SGHAT and CDR2 FQNNGV. This CDR3 region has 14 residues. V lost 5 bases and J lost 2, with 13 bases in between. The CDR3 DNA follows: TGTGCCAGCAGCCACCCCGACAGGACCTACGAGCAGTACTTC. Translation: CASSHPDRTYEQYF.

The genes are TRBV27 and TRBJ1-1; 7 bases match TRBD1. J lost 4 bases, V lost 5 bases, and 13 bases had no gene match. The CDR3 contains 16 residues. The germline V gene encodes CDR1 MNHEY and CDR2 SMNVEV (reference sequence). Here the CDR3 DNA reads TGTGCCAGCAGTCCCTCGGTAGGGGGCGCTTCCACTGAAGCTTTCTTT. It encodes CASSPSVGGASTEAFF.

The chain links TRBV27 to TRBJ2-1; 11 bases map to TRBD2. Germline V gene data show CDR1 as MNHEY and CDR2 as SMNVEV (reference sequence). There are 16 residues in the CDR3. V gave up 2 bases and J gave up 4 bases; unmatched junction bases: 4. In DNA, the CDR3 is TGTGCCAGCAGTTTAAAACTAGCGGGAGCTTACAATGAGCAGTTCTTC. As protein: CASSLKLAGAYNEQFF.

The chain has TRBV29-1 and TRBJ2-7; D is ambiguous. Looked up from germline, CDR1 is SQVTM and CDR2 is ANQGSEA. Trimming removed 7 bases at V and 2 bases at J, with 9 bases between. This CDR3 has 11 amino acids. CDR3 sequence (DNA): TGCAGCGGGACCGATACCTACGAGCAGTACTTC. Encoded protein: CSGTDTYEQYF.

The gene calls are TRBV6-5 and TRBJ2-7; D remains ambiguous. Germline V gene data show CDR1 as MNHEY and CDR2 as SVGAGI. The CDR3 is 14 residues long. Trimming shortened V by 2 bases and J by 5 bases, and 13 bases separated the two germline ends. The CDR3 DNA follows: TGTGCCAGCAGTTACCTGGACGGTACGGACGAGCAGTACTTC. Its protein is CASSYLDGTDEQYF.

This clone came up once. Other DNA sequences of this sample code for an identical CDR3. This chain uses TRBV7-9 with TRBJ2-7; maybe TRBD1 (5 bases). The CDR3 has 13 residues. The ends were cut back, 2 bases at V and 2 bases at J, with 7 bases in the middle. Germline V gene sequence: CDR1 SEHNR, CDR2 FQNEAQ (reference sequence). CDR3 amino acids: CASSLQGTYEQYF. CDR3 sequence (DNA): TGTGCCAGCAGCTTACAGGGTACCTACGAGCAGTACTTC. Using reference TRBV7-9 and TRBJ2-7 for the parts outside the CDR3, the full variable domain is DTGVSQNPRHKITKRGQNVTFRCDPISEHNRLYWYRQTLGQGPEFLTYFQNEAQLEKSRLLSDRFSAERPKGSFSTLEIQRTEQGDSAMYLCASSLQGTYEQYFGPGTRLTVT.

The rearrangement links TRBV19 to TRBJ2-5, with 9 bases that match TRBD1. The V segment lost 5 bases and the J segment 2 bases; nucleotides outside the gene matches: 3. There are 14 residues in the CDR3. Germline CDR1 is LNHDA and CDR2 is SQIVND (reference sequence). The DNA for the CDR3 is TGTGCCAGTAGTCCTGACAGGGGGCAAGAGACCCAGTACTTC. Translating it yields CASSPDRGQETQYF.

This clone was observed once. The gene calls are TRBV5-6 and TRBJ1-3, with TRBD1 matching 7 bases. The CDR3 has 14 residues. Losses at the gene ends were 2 bases for V and 4 bases for J; bases not matched to a gene: 3. Germline lookup yields CDR1 SGHDT and CDR2 YYEEEE. The CDR3 DNA is TGTGCCAGCAGCTTACAGGGGCCGGGAAACACCATATATTTT. Protein sequence: CASSLQGPGNTIYF.

This chain links TRBV7-9 with TRBJ2-1, with 9 bases fitting TRBD1. With 4 bases clipped from V and 15 bases from J, the junction kept 10 bases outside the gene matches. The CDR3 runs 13 residues. CDR1 and CDR2 from the germline V gene are SEHNR and FQNEAQ (reference sequence). In nucleotides, the CDR3 is TGTGCCAGCAGCTCGAAAACAGGGGGCTCTAGGTTCTTC. It translates to CASSSKTGGSRFF. Together with reference TRBV7-9 and TRBJ2-1, the CDR3 gives the full variable domain: DTGVSQNPRHKITKRGQNVTFRCDPISEHNRLYWYRQTLGQGPEFLTYFQNEAQLEKSRLLSDRFSAERPKGSFSTLEIQRTEQGDSAMYLCASSSKTGGSRFFGPGTRLTVL.

The chain has TRBV4-2 and TRBJ1-5, with D unclear. This CDR3 is built from 14 residues. Trimming stripped 0 bases from V and 3 bases from J, with 6 bases between. Germline lookup yields CDR1 LGHNA and CDR2 YNFKEQ. In DNA, the CDR3 is TGTGCCAGCAGCCAAGAAATGACCAATCAGCCCCAGCATTTT. It codes for CASSQEMTNQPQHF.

As concerns this clone: The same CDR3 arises from other DNA sequences in this sample as well. This chain connects TRBV28 to TRBJ1-5; no clear D. There are 14 residues in the CDR3. Per germline, CDR1 MDHEN and CDR2 SYDVKM. V lost 2 bases to trimming and J lost 1 base, with 6 bases between them. The CDR3 nucleotides are TGTGCCAGCAGTTTACCCGGCAGCAATCAGCCCCAGCATTTT. Its translation is CASSLPGSNQPQHF.

V is TRBV7-9 and J is TRBJ2-7; D is uncertain. Deletions cut 4 bases from V and 0 bases from J, with 16 bases between. Germline V CDR1 and CDR2: SEHNR, FQNEAQ (reference sequence). This CDR3 has 16 amino acids. DNA for the CDR3: TGTGCCAGCAGCTCCCTAGGAACTGGTAGCTCCTACGAGCAGTACTTC. Protein product: CASSSLGTGSSYEQYF.

With regard to this clone: The same CDR3 can be traced to other DNA sequences in this sample. The chain employs TRBV7-9 and TRBJ2-3; 7 nucleotides agree with TRBD2. The V and J ends lost 5 bases and 0 bases, in that order; junction bases with no gene match: 5. The germline V gene has CDR1 SEHNR and CDR2 FQNEAQ (reference sequence). The CDR3 contains 15 residues. In DNA form, the CDR3 reads TGTGCCAGCAGCCCCAGCGGGATAAGCACAGATACGCAGTATTTT. It encodes CASSPSGISTDTQYF.

The chain employs TRBV5-4 and TRBJ2-7; D is ambiguous. Trimming cost V 4 bases and J 2 bases, with 10 bases left between them. The V gene's germline CDR1 is SGHNT and CDR2 YYREEE (reference sequence). The CDR3 sequence is 13 residues long. The CDR3 region has the DNA TGTGCCAGCAGCGTCGGAGTAACCTACGAGCAGTACTTC. As protein: CASSVGVTYEQYF.

This sequence joins TRBV7-9 and TRBJ2-2; 9 bases are shared with TRBD2. CDR1 is SEHNR and CDR2 is FQNEAQ in the germline V gene (reference sequence). This CDR3 has 15 residues. The J segment lost 7 bases and the V segment lost 10 bases, leaving 13 bases of the junction unmatched. The DNA for the CDR3 is TGTGCCACCCAGCCCGGCGGGGGGGCGAGCGGGGAGCTGTTTTTT. This encodes CATQPGGGASGELFF.

The chain uses TRBV4-1 and TRBJ1-1, with D perhaps matching TRBD1 (5 bases). This CDR3 region has 13 residues. The V end lost 4 bases, the J end lost 7 bases, and 13 bases lay between the germline ends. The germline V gene encodes CDR1 MGHRA and CDR2 YSYEKL. The CDR3 spells CASSPRRDLEAFF. CDR3 DNA: TGCGCCAGCAGCCCACGGAGGGACCTTGAAGCTTTCTTT.

The rearrangement links TRBV7-8 to TRBJ2-7; TRBD1 aligns across 8 bases. In germline, CDR1 is SGHVS, CDR2 FQNEAQ. The CDR3 runs 14 residues. V lost 2 bases to trimming and J lost 3 bases; unmatched junction nucleotides: 3. Here the CDR3 reads CASSLQGADYEQYF. The CDR3 DNA reads TGTGCCAGCAGCTTACAGGGGGCGGACTACGAGCAGTACTTC. Using reference TRBV7-8 and TRBJ2-7 for the parts outside the CDR3, the full variable domain is GAGVSQSPRYKVAKRGQDVALRCDPISGHVSLFWYQQALGQGPEFLTYFQNEAQLDKSGLPSDRFFAERPEGSVSTLKIQRTQQEDSAVYLCASSLQGADYEQYFGPGTRLTVT.